The T cell receptor (beta chain) described here comes from a study of blood T cell repertoires in COVID-19. Study details: Spain, Italy and the United States supplied samples that represented acute and convalescent COVID-19. Sample material is recorded as cDNA or gDNA derived from T cells, B-cell-depleted T cells, or PBMCs.

Everyone who took part was roughly 18 to 89 years old, and they came from some 23 US areas. Repertoires were generated with immunoSEQ multiplex PCR, while TCRdb's copy carries only in-frame clones and drops some. Of about 440,000 clones in the sample, around 91% are singletons; the top ten hold 0.6%. The table lists this clone with a count of one. The sample taken for sequencing was PBMCs or T cells enriched from blood (not recorded which). The clonotype originates from a man aged 18 to 29 who had recovered from COVID-19.

The CDR3 sequence is CASSRTGEISYEQYF. The CDR3 DNA sequence: TGTGCCAGCAGCAGAACAGGAGAGATATCCTACGAGCAGTACTTC. The chain employs TRBV5-6 and TRBJ2-7, with D maybe TRBD1 (5 bases). In germline, CDR1 is SGHDT, CDR2 YYEEEE. Trimming stripped 4 bases from V and 1 base from J, with 15 bases between. CDR3 length: 15 residues.